These 7 T cell receptor beta chains originate from one sample sequenced in a study of cytomegalovirus exposure and HLA in healthy donors. The PCR had 60 Vbeta and 13 Jbeta primers. The data were produced by immunoSEQ multiplex PCR, yet TCRdb's version contains in-frame clones alone and is incomplete. The sample comprises around 230,000 clones, more than 75% of which are singletons, and about 0.22% rests with the top ten. The source material was PBMCs. The receptors derive from a girl aged 2 to 10 in good health and CMV-seronegative.

The chain joins TRBV5-6 to TRBJ1-5, with TRBD1 as a possible D gene (5 bases). This CDR3 has 13 amino acids. Trimming left V 0 bases short and J 5 bases short, with 6 bases between. Germline V gives CDR1 SGHDT, CDR2 YYEEEE. The CDR3 sequence: CASSLAGYQPQHF. DNA for the CDR3: TGTGCCAGCAGCTTGGCAGGGTATCAGCCCCAGCATTTT.

This chain connects TRBV15 to TRBJ1-5; TRBD1 aligns across 8 bases. The J segment lost 4 bases and the V segment lost 5 bases, leaving 10 bases of the junction unmatched. The V gene's germline CDR1 is LNHNV and CDR2 YYDKDF (reference sequence). This CDR3 region has 16 residues. The CDR3: CATSRGTGRPNQPQHF. CDR3 nucleotides: TGTGCCACCAGCCGGGGGACAGGCCGACCTAATCAGCCCCAGCATTTT.

The genes are TRBV2 and TRBJ1-4; D perhaps matches TRBD1 (5 bases). From germline, CDR1 is SNHLY and CDR2 FYNNEI. The CDR3 runs to 14 residues. Trimming left V 6 bases short and J 1 base short, with 9 bases between. The DNA for the CDR3 is TGTGCCAGCAGCCGTCAGGGAACTAATGAAAAACTGTTTTTT. Translating gives CASSRQGTNEKLFF.

V gene TRBV7-9 combines with J gene TRBJ2-6, with TRBD2 identical over 7 bases. There are 16 residues in the CDR3. Germline CDR1 and CDR2: SEHNR and FQNEAQ (reference sequence). The J segment lost 0 bases and the V segment lost 4 bases, leaving 3 bases of the junction unmatched. CDR3 nucleotide sequence: TGTGCCAGCAGCTGGGAGGGTCACTCTGGGGCCAACGTCCTGACTTTC. It encodes CASSWEGHSGANVLTF.

This rearrangement joins TRBV2 to TRBJ1-3; D not resolved. CDR3 size: 15 residues. Germline CDR1 and CDR2: SNHLY and FYNNEI. V gave up 7 bases and J gave up 2 bases, with 15 bases separating them. The CDR3 is CASIGPRQAGNTIYF. CDR3 bases: TGTGCCAGCATTGGGCCACGCCAAGCTGGAAACACCATATATTTT.

The rearrangement joins TRBV5-1 to TRBJ2-5; 8 nucleotides align to TRBD1. In germline, CDR1 is SGHRS, CDR2 YFSETQ. V lost 0 bases and J lost 5; bases outside the gene matches: 6. This CDR3 comprises 15 residues. The CDR3: CASSLDRGSGETQYF. The CDR3 DNA reads as TGCGCCAGCAGCTTGGACAGGGGGTCGGGGGAGACCCAGTACTTC. Variable domain in full (rest from reference TRBV5-1 and TRBJ2-5): KAGVTQTPRYLIKTRGQQVTLSCSPISGHRSVSWYQQTPGQGLQFLFEYFSETQRNKGNFPGRFSGRQFSNSRSEMNVSTLELGDSALYLCASSLDRGSGETQYFGPGTRLLVL.

V is TRBV4-2 and J is TRBJ2-1; TRBD2 matches 9 bases. This CDR3 has 18 residues. Per the germline V gene, CDR1 is LGHNA and CDR2 is YNFKEQ. The J segment lost 3 bases and the V segment lost 0 bases, leaving 9 bases of the junction unmatched. The DNA for the CDR3 is TGTGCCAGCAGCCAAGATAGGGGCACTAGCGGGTTCTACAATGAGCAGTTCTTC. It specifies CASSQDRGTSGFYNEQFF.